This T cell receptor (beta chain) was identified in a study of blood T cell repertoires in COVID-19. Per the original methods: It was from reference gene primer amplification that nucleated cell counts were estimated. The table came from immunoSEQ multiplex PCR; TCRdb's copy has only in-frame clones and leaves some out. That table gives V, J and clone size, and the DNA gave D and trimming. There are over 70,000 clones in the sample; approximately 86% occur only once, and roughly a sixth lies in the top ten. This CDR3 contains 16 residues. Germline-derived CDR1 and CDR2 are MNHEY and SVGAGI. V lost 2 bases to trimming and J lost 0 bases, with 11 bases between them.

The rearrangement links TRBV6-5 to TRBJ2-1; D gene unclear. Source material: peripheral blood. The clonotype comes from a human donor in a cohort sampled during active COVID-19. The chain's CDR3 is CASSYLAVNSYNEQFF. The CDR3 DNA follows: TGTGCCAGCAGTTACCTGGCGGTGAACTCCTACAATGAGCAGTTCTTC.